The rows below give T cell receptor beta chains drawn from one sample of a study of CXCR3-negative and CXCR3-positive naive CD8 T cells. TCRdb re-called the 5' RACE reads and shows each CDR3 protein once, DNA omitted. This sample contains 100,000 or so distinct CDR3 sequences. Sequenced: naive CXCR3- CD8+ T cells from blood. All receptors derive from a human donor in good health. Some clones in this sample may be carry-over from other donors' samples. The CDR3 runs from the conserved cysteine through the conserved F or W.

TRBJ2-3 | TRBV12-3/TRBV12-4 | CASTALAGGPTDTQYF
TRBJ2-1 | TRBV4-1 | CASSQDSSGTVRGQFF
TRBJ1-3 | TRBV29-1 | CSVGGTVGAYGNTIYF
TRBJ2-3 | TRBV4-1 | CASSQDLRTDTQYF
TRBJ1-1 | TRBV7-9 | CASSLAPEAFF
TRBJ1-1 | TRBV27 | CASSFTANTEAFF
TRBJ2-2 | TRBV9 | CASSVTRGRELFF
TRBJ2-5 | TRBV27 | CASSLSGSQETQYF
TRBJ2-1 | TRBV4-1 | CASSQGSDYEQFF
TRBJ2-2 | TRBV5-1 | CASRLNTGELFF
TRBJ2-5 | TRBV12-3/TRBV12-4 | CASSLFREETQYF
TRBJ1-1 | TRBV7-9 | CASSLSFPDEAFF
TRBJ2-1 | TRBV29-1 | CSVETLASVNEQFF
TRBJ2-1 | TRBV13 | CASSLVPANEQFF
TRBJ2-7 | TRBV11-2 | CASSLEAGGFHEQYF
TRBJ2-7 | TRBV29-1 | CSVGLTGEWPELKSVKDEQYF
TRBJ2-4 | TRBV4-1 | CASSQDTGTTGSRYF
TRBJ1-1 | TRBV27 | CASSLGRIAEAFF
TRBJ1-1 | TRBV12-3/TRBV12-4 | CASSSPGENTEAFF
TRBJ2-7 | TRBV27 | CASSTWDTAYEQYF
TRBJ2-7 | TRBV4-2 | CASSQGGGYEQYF
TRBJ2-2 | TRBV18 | CASSPGGSTGELFF
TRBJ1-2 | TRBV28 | CASHRASYGYTF
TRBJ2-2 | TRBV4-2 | CASSQEYSGGPRNGELFF
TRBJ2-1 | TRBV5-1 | CASSSNGGNEQFF
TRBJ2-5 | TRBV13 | CASSGGLLAGETQYF